Shown below are 21 T cell receptor beta chains from a single sample sequenced in a study of T cell responses to AZD1222 COVID-19 vaccine. TCRdb's table, derived via immunoSEQ multiplex PCR, lists solely in-frame clones and lacks some. Among about 170,000 clones listed, around nine tenths were seen once. Sequencing was performed on peripheral blood, taken 28 days after the second AZD1222 dose. The receptors shown here come from an adult who received the AZD1222 COVID-19 vaccine.

The chain links TRBV25-1 to TRBJ1-2; possible D gene TRBD1, 6 bases. V lost 6 bases to trimming and J lost 2 bases, with 10 bases between them. The CDR3 totals 13 residues. Germline lookup yields CDR1 MGHDK and CDR2 SYGVNS. The CDR3 region is CASRMGANYGYTF. The CDR3 DNA sequence: TGTGCCAGCAGGATGGGGGCGAACTATGGCTACACCTTC.

The J gene is TRBJ2-7, the V gene TRBV2; a weak D match, TRBD2 (6 bases). The CDR3 loop spans 15 amino acids. CDR1 is SNHLY, CDR2 FYNNEI, per germline. Between the trimmed V and J ends, which lost 3 bases and 6 bases, there was a span of 18 bases. Written as DNA, the CDR3 is TGTGCCAGCAGTGATCGGGGGATAACTCTGGGCGAGCAGTACTTC. Its translation: CASSDRGITLGEQYF.

This chain connects TRBV4-2 to TRBJ2-3; tentative D call: TRBD1 (6 bases). Trimming shortened V by 1 base and J by 1 base, and 12 bases separated the two germline ends. The CDR3 has 16 amino acids. Per the germline V gene, CDR1 is LGHNA and CDR2 is YNFKEQ. DNA of the CDR3: TGTGCCAGCAGCCAAGTAGGGGACATTGGCACAGATACGCAGTATTTT. It encodes CASSQVGDIGTDTQYF.

The chain couples TRBV27 to TRBJ1-6; 7 bases map to TRBD1. The CDR3 length is 19 residues. Losses at the gene ends were 4 bases for V and 10 bases for J; bases not matched to a gene: 22. Germline V gene sequence: CDR1 MNHEY, CDR2 SMNVEV (reference sequence). CDR3 coding DNA: TGTGCCAGCAGTTCCCACACGGGTGATCCGACAGGGTTCGGATCACCCCTCCACTTT. It encodes CASSSHTGDPTGFGSPLHF.

This chain connects TRBV2 to TRBJ2-1, with no clear D. V gave up 6 bases and J gave up 5 bases, with 8 bases separating them. The CDR3 loop spans 12 amino acids. CDR1 is SNHLY, CDR2 FYNNEI, per germline. The CDR3 region is CASSSLDNEQFF. DNA of the CDR3: TGTGCCAGCAGCTCCCTAGACAATGAGCAGTTCTTC.

This chain links TRBV6-5 with TRBJ1-4; D is unclear. The CDR3 covers 13 residues. Deletions cut 6 bases from V and 0 bases from J, with 5 bases between. Germline CDR1 and CDR2: MNHEY and SVGAGI. CDR3 protein: CASRVATNEKLFF. The CDR3 DNA follows: TGTGCCAGCAGGGTGGCAACTAATGAAAAACTGTTTTTT.

The J gene is TRBJ2-1, the V gene TRBV4-1, with 11 bases lining up with TRBD1. CDR1 is MGHRA and CDR2 is YSYEKL in the germline V gene. The V gene end was trimmed by 6 bases and the J gene end by 8 bases; junction bases not matched to a gene: 15. This CDR3 has 17 residues. CDR3 sequence: CASRRSPSGTGGDEQFF. CDR3 nucleotides: TGCGCCAGCAGAAGGTCCCCTTCCGGGACAGGGGGGGATGAGCAGTTCTTC.

The rearrangement links TRBV4-2 to TRBJ1-3; tentative D call: TRBD1 (6 bases). The V end lost 8 bases, the J end lost 0 bases, and 11 bases lay between the germline ends. The CDR3 spans 14 residues. Looked up from germline, CDR1 is LGHNA and CDR2 is YNFKEQ. CDR3: CASGQGLSGNTIYF. The CDR3 DNA follows: TGTGCCAGCGGTCAGGGGCTCTCTGGAAACACCATATATTTT.

DNA for the CDR3: TGTGCCCTGAGGACAGGGGTGAACACTGAAGCTTTCTTT. It translates to CALRTGVNTEAFF. J is TRBJ1-1 and V is TRBV6-1, with 9 bases aligning to TRBD1. CDR3 length: 13 residues. V shed 11 bases and J 0 bases; nucleotides not matched to a gene: 4. CDR1 and CDR2 from the germline V gene are MNHNS and SASEGT.

The CDR3 reads CASSITMDTQYF. The CDR3 DNA sequence: TGTGCCAGCAGCATCACGATGGATACGCAGTATTTT. This rearrangement joins TRBV7-9 to TRBJ2-3; no firm D call. Trimming removed 5 bases from V and 6 bases from J, with 9 bases in between. The CDR3 runs to 12 residues. CDR1 SEHNR and CDR2 FQNEAQ come from the germline V gene (reference sequence).

V usage is TRBV5-6 and J usage is TRBJ2-7, with D perhaps given as TRBD1 or TRBD2 (5 bases each). CDR3 length: 16 residues. Trimming took 4 bases from V and 0 from J, leaving 17 bases between them. Germline CDR1 is SGHDT and CDR2 is YYEEEE. This CDR3 reads CASSQAGTTSSYEQYF. The DNA for the CDR3 is TGTGCCAGCAGCCAAGCCGGGACCACCAGCTCCTACGAGCAGTACTTC.

This chain links TRBV27 with TRBJ1-2; D unclear. The CDR3 totals 17 residues. The V end lost 6 bases, the J end lost 3 bases, and 23 bases lay between the germline ends. Germline assignment: CDR1 MNHEY and CDR2 SMNVEV (reference sequence). The CDR3: CASSTGIPTNNHYGYTF. The CDR3 DNA is TGTGCCAGCAGCACCGGGATCCCGACCAACAACCACTATGGCTACACCTTC.

This clone came up once. The rearrangement joins TRBV28 to TRBJ2-7, with TRBD1 identical over 9 bases. Germline-derived CDR1 and CDR2 are MDHEN and SYDVKM. The CDR3 spans 15 residues. V gave up 5 bases and J gave up 8 bases; unmatched junction bases: 13. The CDR3 sequence is CASSTRDRVTGQQYF. In nucleotides, the CDR3 is TGTGCCAGCAGTACCCGGGACAGGGTAACCGGGCAGCAGTACTTC.

The gene calls are TRBV27 and TRBJ1-1, with D possibly being TRBD1 (6 bases). Germline V gives CDR1 MNHEY, CDR2 SMNVEV (reference sequence). CDR3 size: 15 residues. V dropped 6 bases and J dropped 2 bases, with 16 bases sitting between them. The CDR3 here is CASRPLRGLNTEAFF. CDR3 bases: TGTGCCAGCAGACCCCTCAGGGGCTTAAACACTGAAGCTTTCTTT.

The chain joins TRBV7-2 to TRBJ1-1; D call uncertain. The CDR3 extends over 16 amino acids. Germline V gene sequence: CDR1 SGHTA, CDR2 FQGNSA. V lost 5 bases to trimming and J lost 11 bases, with 27 bases between them. The CDR3 nucleotides read TGTGCCAGCAGCCCGCAACCGGGGAACCTCAATCCTGGCGCTTTCTTT. Translating it yields CASSPQPGNLNPGAFF.

This chain uses TRBV7-9 with TRBJ2-2, with 9 bases lining up with TRBD2. Looked up from germline, CDR1 is SEHNR and CDR2 is FQNEAQ (reference sequence). With 5 bases clipped from V and 6 bases from J, the junction kept 10 bases outside the gene matches. The CDR3 extends over 16 amino acids. CDR3: CASSPRASGESGELFF. Written as DNA, the CDR3 is TGTGCCAGCAGCCCTAGGGCTAGCGGGGAGTCCGGGGAGCTGTTTTTT.

This chain joins TRBV7-7 and TRBJ2-7; TRBD1 is a possible D gene (6 bases). Trimming cost V 5 bases and J 2 bases, with 16 bases left between them. Germline lookup yields CDR1 SSHAT and CDR2 FNYEAQ (reference sequence). The CDR3 has 15 amino acids. For the CDR3, the DNA is TGTGCCAGCAGCCTGGGTCAGGGGCATCCCTACGAGCAGTACTTC. It specifies CASSLGQGHPYEQYF. Variable domain in full (rest from reference TRBV7-7 and TRBJ2-7): GAGVSQSPRYKVTKRGQDVTLRCDPISSHATLYWYQQALGQGPEFLTYFNYEAQPDKSGLPSDRFSAERPEGSISTLTIQRTEQRDSAMYRCASSLGQGHPYEQYFGPGTRLTVT.

The chain carries TRBV7-6 and TRBJ2-1, with 7 bases identical to TRBD2. Germline-derived CDR1 and CDR2 are SGHVS and FNYEAQ. CDR3 length: 15 residues. V lost 5 bases to trimming and J lost 5 bases; unmatched junction nucleotides: 9. CDR3: CASSTLGLGNNEQFF. CDR3 nucleotide sequence: TGTGCCAGCAGCACTCTCGGACTAGGGAACAATGAGCAGTTCTTC. The full variable domain, with the rest looked up from reference TRBV7-6 and TRBJ2-1, is GAGVSQSPRYKVTKRGQDVALRCDPISGHVSLYWYRQALGQGPEFLTYFNYEAQQDKSGLPNDRFSAERPEGSISTLTIQRTEQRDSAMYRCASSTLGLGNNEQFFGPGTRLTVL.

This chain links TRBV18 with TRBJ1-1; D unresolved. Germline loops: CDR1 KGHSH, CDR2 LQKENI. The CDR3 runs to 14 residues. The V end was cut by 5 bases, the J end by 0 bases, with 10 bases between. The chain's CDR3 is CASSRIDLNTEAFF. The CDR3 DNA sequence: TGTGCCAGCTCAAGGATAGATCTGAACACTGAAGCTTTCTTT.

This clone was detected only a few times. The chain joins TRBV6-1 to TRBJ1-4; 8 bases map to TRBD1. Losses at the gene ends were 3 bases for V and 8 bases for J; bases not matched to a gene: 20. The CDR3 has 19 residues. Per the germline V gene, CDR1 is MNHNS and CDR2 is SASEGT. CDR3 coding DNA: TGTGCCAGCAGTGACCCAAGGACAGGGCGGGCTTTCGTTTCGGAAAAACTGTTTTTT. Its protein product is CASSDPRTGRAFVSEKLFF.

The chain employs TRBV5-1 and TRBJ1-2; the match to TRBD1 covers 8 bases. The junction had 4 bases not matched to a gene; V was cut back by 0 bases and J by 6 bases. From germline, CDR1 is SGHRS and CDR2 YFSETQ. The CDR3 has 14 residues. CDR3: CASSLGQGNHGYTF. The CDR3 bases are TGCGCCAGCAGCTTGGGACAGGGGAACCATGGCTACACCTTC.